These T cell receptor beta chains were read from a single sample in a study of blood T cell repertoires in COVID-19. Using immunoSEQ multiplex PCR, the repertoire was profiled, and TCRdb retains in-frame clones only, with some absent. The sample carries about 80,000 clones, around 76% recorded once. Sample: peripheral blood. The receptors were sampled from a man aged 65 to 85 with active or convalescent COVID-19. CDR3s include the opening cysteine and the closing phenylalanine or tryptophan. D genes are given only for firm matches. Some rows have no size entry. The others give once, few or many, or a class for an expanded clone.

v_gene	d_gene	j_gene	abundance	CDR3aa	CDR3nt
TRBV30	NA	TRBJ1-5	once	CASSGEGQPQHF	TGTGCCTCCTCAGGGGAGGGTCAGCCCCAGCATTTT
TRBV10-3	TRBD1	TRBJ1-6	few	CAISFDRGDSPLHF	TGTGCCATCAGTTTTGACAGGGGTGATTCACCCCTCCACTTT
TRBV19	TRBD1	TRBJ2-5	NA	CASSNDRGQETQYF	TGTGCCAGTAGTAATGACAGGGGACAAGAGACCCAGTACTTC
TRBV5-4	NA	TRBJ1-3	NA	CASSLAPGPTSENTIYF	TGTGCCAGCAGCTTGGCCCCGGGCCCAACTAGTGAAAACACCATATATTTT
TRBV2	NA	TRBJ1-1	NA	CASSEALAGDTEAFF	TGTGCCAGCAGTGAAGCGCTTGCGGGAGACACTGAAGCTTTCTTT
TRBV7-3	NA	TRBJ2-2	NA	CASSTGLALGAGELFF	TGTGCCAGCAGCACCGGACTGGCCCTCGGGGCCGGGGAGCTGTTTTTT
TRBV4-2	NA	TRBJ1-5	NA	CASSQEVTYSNQPQHF	TGTGCCAGCAGCCAAGAGGTTACTTATAGCAATCAGCCCCAGCATTTT
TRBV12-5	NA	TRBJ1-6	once	CASGLVQGSPLHF	TGTGCTAGTGGTTTGGTACAGGGCTCACCCCTCCACTTT
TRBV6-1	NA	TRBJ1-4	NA	CASSDRGIEKLFF	TGTGCCAGCAGTGATAGGGGCATCGAAAAACTGTTTTTT
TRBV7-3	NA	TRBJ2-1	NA	CASSFGSVGNNEQFF	TGTGCCAGCAGCTTTGGAAGCGTTGGAAACAATGAGCAGTTCTTC
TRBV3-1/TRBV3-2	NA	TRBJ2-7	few	CASSQGGLWGGSSYEQYF	TGTGCCAGCAGCCAAGGGGGGCTTTGGGGAGGGTCCTCCTACGAGCAGTACTTC
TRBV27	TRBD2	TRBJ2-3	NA	CASSLWGGADTQYF	TGTGCCAGCAGTTTATGGGGAGGGGCAGATACGCAGTATTTT
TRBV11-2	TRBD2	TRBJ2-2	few	CASSDSGGGGLFF	TGTGCCAGCAGCGATAGCGGGGGGGGTGGGCTGTTTTTT